Below, 21 T cell receptor beta chains from the same sample are listed, as sequenced in a study of cytomegalovirus exposure and HLA in healthy donors. Primers for the PCR totalled 60 Vbeta and 13 Jbeta. TCRdb's table, derived via immunoSEQ multiplex PCR, lists solely in-frame clones and lacks some. Of tens of thousands of clones in the sample, roughly 70% were seen once. Source material: PBMCs. These receptors all come from a woman aged 55-75 years in good health and CMV-seropositive.

The rearrangement links TRBV7-6 to TRBJ1-3, with TRBD1 matching over 8 bases. CDR1 SGHVS and CDR2 FNYEAQ come from the germline V gene. Unmatched junction bases numbered 5, after V lost 0 bases and J lost 1 base. The CDR3 has 17 amino acids. CDR3 in amino acids: CASSLAPGGLSGNTIYF. The CDR3 coding sequence is TGTGCCAGCAGCTTAGCTCCAGGGGGCTTATCTGGAAACACCATATATTTT.

The sample holds a few counts of this clone. The chain is built from TRBV10-3 and TRBJ2-5; TRBD2 matches 7 bases. With 10 bases clipped from V and 2 bases from J, the junction kept 16 bases outside the gene matches. The length of the CDR3 is 16 residues. CDR1 and CDR2 from the germline V gene are ENHRY and SYGVKD. The CDR3 DNA sequence: TGTGCCACAAACCCCGGCGGGACTACGGGACAAGAGACCCAGTACTTC. The encoded protein is CATNPGGTTGQETQYF.

The chain links TRBV4-3 to TRBJ2-1; D gene unclear. The CDR3 runs 16 residues. Trimming shortened V by 0 bases and J by 0 bases, and 9 bases separated the two germline ends. The germline gives CDR1 LGHNA, CDR2 YSLEER. The CDR3 DNA reads TGCGCCAGCAGCCAAGATGGCCACCCCTCCTACAATGAGCAGTTCTTC. The encoded protein is CASSQDGHPSYNEQFF.

This chain connects TRBV19 to TRBJ1-1; a possible D gene is TRBD1 (5 bases). CDR3 size: 15 residues. The germline gives CDR1 LNHDA, CDR2 SQIVND (reference sequence). Trimming stripped 5 bases from V and 3 bases from J, with 16 bases between. The CDR3 protein is CASSSLGAGDTEAFF. CDR3 nucleotides: TGTGCCAGTAGTTCTCTAGGTGCGGGGGACACTGAAGCTTTCTTT.

V usage is TRBV5-4 and J usage is TRBJ1-1; perhaps TRBD1 as D (6 bases). The V end was cut by 3 bases, the J end by 3 bases, with 18 bases between. This CDR3 region has 16 residues. CDR1 and CDR2 from the germline V gene are SGHNT and YYREEE (reference sequence). In DNA form, the CDR3 reads TGTGCCAGCAGCTCTCAGGCAAAAGCAGGGGACACTGAAGCTTTCTTT. This encodes CASSSQAKAGDTEAFF.

This clone has more than one count but fewer than ten. V usage is TRBV10-2 and J usage is TRBJ1-2, with 8 bases lining up with TRBD1. Germline V gives CDR1 WSHSY, CDR2 SAAADI. The J segment lost 3 bases and the V segment lost 7 bases, leaving 7 bases of the junction unmatched. This CDR3 spans 14 amino acids. The CDR3, as DNA: TGCGCCAGCAACCGCAGGGGGCAGGACTATGGCTACACCTTC. This gives the protein CASNRRGQDYGYTF.

V and J are TRBV23-1 and TRBJ2-3; TRBD1 is a possible D gene (5 bases). TRBV23-1 is an ORF for which the function is uncertain. This CDR3 spans 16 amino acids. With 0 bases removed from V and 2 bases from J, the gap between germline ends came to 12 bases. CDR3 sequence reads: CASSQSPPTDTDTQYF. CDR3 in DNA: TGCGCCAGCAGTCAATCCCCACCGACAGACACAGATACGCAGTATTTT.

The J gene is TRBJ2-7, the V gene TRBV2; the D gene is possibly TRBD1 (6 bases). Trimming pared 9 bases from V and 1 base from J, leaving 13 bases between. There are 13 residues in the CDR3. CDR1 and CDR2 (germline): SNHLY, FYNNEI. CDR3: CASQGFESYEQYF. CDR3 in DNA: TGTGCCAGTCAGGGGTTTGAGTCCTACGAGCAGTACTTC.

The chain links TRBV6-5 to TRBJ1-2; D is unclear. The CDR3 sequence is 12 residues long. V dropped 5 bases and J dropped 2 bases, with 6 bases sitting between them. From germline, CDR1 is MNHEY and CDR2 SVGAGI. This chain's CDR3 is CASSEENYGYTF. The CDR3 bases are TGTGCCAGCAGTGAGGAAAACTATGGCTACACCTTC.

The chain is built from TRBV4-3 and TRBJ1-1; 7 bases match TRBD1. The V gene end was trimmed by 2 bases and the J gene end by 10 bases; junction bases not matched to a gene: 10. The CDR3 has 14 amino acids. CDR1 and CDR2 from the germline V gene are LGHNA and YSLEER. The CDR3 nucleotides are TGCGCCAGCAGCCAAAAAGGGACAGATGGACGAGCTTTCTTT. Protein sequence: CASSQKGTDGRAFF.

The chain has TRBV6-5 and TRBJ2-3, with TRBD2 identical over 11 bases. Germline CDR1 reads MNHEY; CDR2 reads SVGAGI. The CDR3 loop spans 15 amino acids. Germline trimming cut 6 bases from V and 5 bases from J; bases unmatched to any gene: 7. The CDR3 protein is CASRLSGGAQDTQYF. CDR3 DNA sequence: TGTGCCAGCAGACTTAGCGGGGGGGCCCAAGATACGCAGTATTTT.

This chain connects TRBV29-1 to TRBJ1-5, with D tentatively TRBD1 (6 bases). The length of the CDR3 is 12 residues. Trimming took 6 bases from V and 6 from J, leaving 12 bases between them. Germline V lookup: CDR1 SQVTM, CDR2 ANQGSEA. The CDR3 nucleotides are TGCAGCGTGACAGGCACGGGTCAGCCCCAGCATTTT. Its protein is CSVTGTGQPQHF.

This sequence joins TRBV11-2 and TRBJ2-5; D may be TRBD2 (5 bases). Germline V CDR1 and CDR2: SGHAT, FQNNGV. V lost 1 base to trimming and J lost 2 bases, with 8 bases between them. The CDR3 consists of 14 residues. The CDR3 is CASSLVPGQETQYF. Written as DNA, the CDR3 is TGTGCCAGCAGCTTAGTTCCGGGGCAAGAGACCCAGTACTTC.

This clone was seen once. The genes are TRBV11-2 and TRBJ2-5, with TRBD2 identical over 7 bases. V lost 2 bases and J lost 9; bases outside the gene matches: 9. The CDR3 covers 14 residues. In germline, CDR1 is SGHAT, CDR2 FQNNGV. CDR3 loop: CASSLSTLGGAQYF. DNA for the CDR3: TGTGCCAGCAGCTTATCTACGCTGGGAGGGGCCCAGTACTTC.

In this sample, this clone turned up once. The chain uses TRBV6-1 and TRBJ2-3; 7 positions match TRBD1. With 3 bases clipped from V and 4 bases from J, the junction kept 10 bases outside the gene matches. The CDR3 is made up of 16 amino acids. From germline, CDR1 is MNHNS and CDR2 SASEGT. CDR3 coding DNA: TGTGCCAGCAGTGACCGACAGGGCTCGGTGTCAGATACGCAGTATTTT. Encoded protein: CASSDRQGSVSDTQYF.

This clone was seen only a few times. Distinct nucleotide sequences in the sample also encode this CDR3. The chain uses TRBV4-2 and TRBJ2-3; 10 bases match TRBD2. Germline V gene sequence: CDR1 LGHNA, CDR2 YNFKEQ. V lost 6 bases, J lost 0 bases, and 12 bases stayed unmatched. The CDR3 spans 18 residues. The DNA for the CDR3 is TGTGCCAGCAGGCTTGGACTAGCGGATTTTACTAGCACAGATACGCAGTATTTT. It specifies CASRLGLADFTSTDTQYF.

The V call is TRBV7-2, the J call TRBJ1-4; 7 bases map to TRBD1. V lost 2 bases to trimming and J lost 5 bases; unmatched junction nucleotides: 2. The V gene's germline CDR1 is SGHTA and CDR2 FQGNSA. The CDR3 runs to 14 residues. DNA for the CDR3: TGTGCCAGCAGCTTACAGGGGGTGAATGAAAAACTGTTTTTT. Encoded protein: CASSLQGVNEKLFF.

V gene TRBV6-5 combines with J gene TRBJ2-1; D perhaps matches TRBD2 (7 bases). Deletions cut 4 bases from V and 9 bases from J, with 16 bases between. This CDR3 has 14 amino acids. The germline V gene has CDR1 MNHEY and CDR2 SVGAGI. CDR3 protein: CASSSEGGRGEQFF. The DNA of the CDR3 is TGTGCCAGCAGTTCCGAGGGGGGGCGCGGTGAGCAGTTCTTC.

There are a few counts of this clone. The rearrangement links TRBV11-1 to TRBJ2-5; 7 bases agree with TRBD1. The CDR3 is 14 amino acids. Trimming cost V 4 bases and J 2 bases; bases outside gene matches: 4. CDR1 SGHAT and CDR2 FQDESV come from the germline V gene (reference sequence). This chain's CDR3 is CASSYPGQQETQYF. The CDR3 nucleotides read TGTGCCAGCAGCTATCCGGGACAGCAAGAGACCCAGTACTTC.

This sequence joins TRBV5-1 and TRBJ2-1; 10 bases match TRBD1. V was pared by 4 bases and J by 9 bases, with 7 bases of the junction left unmatched. The CDR3 consists of 14 residues. The V gene's germline CDR1 is SGHRS and CDR2 YFSETQ. The CDR3 sequence: CASSTGQGVGEQFF. The CDR3 DNA is TGCGCCAGCAGCACCGGACAGGGGGTCGGTGAGCAGTTCTTC.

V gene TRBV4-3 combines with J gene TRBJ2-1, with TRBD1 matching over 7 bases. Germline CDR1 is LGHNA and CDR2 is YSLEER. V lost 1 base to trimming and J lost 3 bases; unmatched junction nucleotides: 6. There are 16 residues in the CDR3. The CDR3: CASSQAFGTVYNEQFF. For the CDR3, the DNA is TGCGCCAGCAGCCAAGCCTTCGGGACAGTCTACAATGAGCAGTTCTTC.